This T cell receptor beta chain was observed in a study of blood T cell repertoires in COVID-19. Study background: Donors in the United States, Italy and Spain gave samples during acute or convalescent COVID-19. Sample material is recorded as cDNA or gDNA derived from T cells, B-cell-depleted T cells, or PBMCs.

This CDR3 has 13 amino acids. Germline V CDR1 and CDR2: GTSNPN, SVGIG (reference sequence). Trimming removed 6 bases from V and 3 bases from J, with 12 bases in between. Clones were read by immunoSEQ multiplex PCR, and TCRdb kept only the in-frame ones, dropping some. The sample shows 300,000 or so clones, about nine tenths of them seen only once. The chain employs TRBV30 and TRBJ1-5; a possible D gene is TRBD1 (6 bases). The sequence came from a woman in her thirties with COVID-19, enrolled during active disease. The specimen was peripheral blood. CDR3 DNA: TGTGCCTGCAGGTCAGGGGACAATCAGCCCCAGCATTTT. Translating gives CACRSGDNQPQHF.